This T cell receptor (beta chain) appears in the sequencing data of a study of identical twins. Overall study findings and caveats: Alpha sequences out of frame and shared by twins had excess low generation probability.

The germline CDR1 and CDR2 sequences are SQVTM and ANQGSEA. The CDR3 has 13 amino acids. Unmatched junction bases numbered 7, after V lost 6 bases and J lost 2 bases. Regarding this clonotype: Its matching antigen is unknown.

Via MiXCR, TCRdb re-called the 5' RACE reads, giving one row per CDR3 protein. The table records about 810,000 distinct CDR3 sequences, approximately 13% of them present only once. The same sample was also studied in work on yellow fever vaccine responses in identical twins. From that second work: Twins' vaccine T cell response reportedly gave the appearance of partial convergence and partial personalization.

The receptor's source is a woman aged 18-35 years in good health. The sequenced sample was PBMCs. This chain uses TRBV29-1 with TRBJ2-7; 7 positions agree with TRBD2. The CDR3 DNA is TGCAGCGTGGGGGGGGAAGGTACCTACGAGCAGTACTTC. Amino acid sequence: CSVGGEGTYEQYF.